This TCR beta chain was identified in a study of blood T cell repertoires in COVID-19. On the study more broadly: Whether acute or convalescent, the COVID-19 samples came from the United States, Italy and Spain.

In the original workflow: Amplifying reference gene primers gave estimates of nucleated cell counts. Clones were sequenced by immunoSEQ multiplex PCR, and TCRdb holds only the in-frame ones, with some missing. The DNA gave D and trimming, while V, J and clone size come from that table. The sample shows about 82,000 clones, about 73% of them seen only once. The source is a man between 60 and 75 years old with COVID-19, enrolled during active disease. The specimen was peripheral blood.

The CDR3 loop reads CASLSREVDTEAFF. The CDR3 DNA is TGTGCCAGCCTATCCAGGGAGGTGGACACTGAAGCTTTCTTT. The chain employs TRBV27 and TRBJ1-1, with D tentatively TRBD1 (5 bases). Germline V gene sequence: CDR1 MNHEY, CDR2 SMNVEV (reference sequence). V lost 8 bases and J lost 3, with 16 bases in between. The CDR3 contains 14 residues.